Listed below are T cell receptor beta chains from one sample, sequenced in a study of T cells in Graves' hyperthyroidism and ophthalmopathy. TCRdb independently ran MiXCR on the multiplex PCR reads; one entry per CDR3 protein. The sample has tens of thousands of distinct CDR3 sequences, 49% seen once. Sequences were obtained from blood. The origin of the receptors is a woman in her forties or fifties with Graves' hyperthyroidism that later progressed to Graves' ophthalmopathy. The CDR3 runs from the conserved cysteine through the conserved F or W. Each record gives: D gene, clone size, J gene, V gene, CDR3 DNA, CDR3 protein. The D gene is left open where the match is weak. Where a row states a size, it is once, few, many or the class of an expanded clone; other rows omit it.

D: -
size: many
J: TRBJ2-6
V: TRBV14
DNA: TGTGCCAGCAGCCCCCTTGGGGCCTCTGGGGCCAACGTCCTGACTTTC
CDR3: CASSPLGASGANVLTF

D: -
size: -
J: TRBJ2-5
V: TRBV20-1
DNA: TGCAGTGCCCAGGCCTCCCTAGCAAAAGAGACCCAGTACTTC
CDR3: CSAQASLAKETQYF

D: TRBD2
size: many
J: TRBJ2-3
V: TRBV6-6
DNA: TGTGCCAGCCTACTGGGGACTAGCGGGAGGACAGATACGCAGTATTTT
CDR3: CASLLGTSGRTDTQYF

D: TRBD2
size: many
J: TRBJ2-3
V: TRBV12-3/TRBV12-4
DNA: TGTGCCAGCAGTCGACTAGCGGGAAGCACAGATACGCAGTATTTT
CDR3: CASSRLAGSTDTQYF

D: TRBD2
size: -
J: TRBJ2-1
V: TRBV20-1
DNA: TGCAGTGCTAGAGACCCGACTAGCGGGAGTAGTTATACGCAGTTCTTC
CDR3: CSARDPTSGSSYTQFF

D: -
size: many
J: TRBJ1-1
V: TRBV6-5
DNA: TGTGCCAGCAGTTACTTTCAGGGCGCAGGCCCGAACACTGAAGCTTTCTTT
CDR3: CASSYFQGAGPNTEAFF

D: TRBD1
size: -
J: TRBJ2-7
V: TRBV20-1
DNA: TGCAGTGCTAGAGATCAGGGGGCGTACGAGCAGTACTTC
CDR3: CSARDQGAYEQYF

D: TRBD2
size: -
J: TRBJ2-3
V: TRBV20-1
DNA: TGCAGTGCTAGAGGGGGCGGGAGAACTGACACAGATACGCAGTATTTT
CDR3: CSARGGGRTDTDTQYF

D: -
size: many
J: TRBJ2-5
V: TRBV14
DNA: TGTGCCAGCAGCCGCACCGATAACCCAGGGGAGACCCAGTACTTC
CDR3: CASSRTDNPGETQYF

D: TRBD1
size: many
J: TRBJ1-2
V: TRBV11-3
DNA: TGTGCCAGCAGCTGGTTCGGGACAGAGGGCTACACCTTC
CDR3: CASSWFGTEGYTF

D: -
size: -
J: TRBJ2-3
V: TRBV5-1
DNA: TGCGCCAGCAGCTTTTTCCCCGGAGGTGTGGCAGATACGCAGTATTTT
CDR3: CASSFFPGGVADTQYF

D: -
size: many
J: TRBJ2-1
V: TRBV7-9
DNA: TGTGCCAGCAGCTTAGCCTATTCCGTGAATGAGCAGTTCTTC
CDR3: CASSLAYSVNEQFF

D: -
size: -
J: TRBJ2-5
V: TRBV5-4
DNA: TGTGCCAGCAGCTTGCCGACGCAAGAGACCCAGTACTTC
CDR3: CASSLPTQETQYF

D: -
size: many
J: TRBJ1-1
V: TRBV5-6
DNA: TGTGCCAGCAGCTTGGCCGGTTCGGGTAATAAAGCTTTCTTT
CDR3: CASSLAGSGNKAFF

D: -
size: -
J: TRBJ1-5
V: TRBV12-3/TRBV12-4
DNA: TGTGCCAGCAGTCCCGGGACTAGCGTGGTAGAGACCCAGCATTTT
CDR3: CASSPGTSVVETQHF

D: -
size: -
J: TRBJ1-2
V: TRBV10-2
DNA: TGCGCCAGCAGTACAGAGACAGTTAACTATGGCTACACCTTC
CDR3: CASSTETVNYGYTF

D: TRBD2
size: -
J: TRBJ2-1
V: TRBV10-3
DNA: TGTGCCATCAGTGTGACTAGCGGGAGAGACAATGAGCAGTTCTTC
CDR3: CAISVTSGRDNEQFF

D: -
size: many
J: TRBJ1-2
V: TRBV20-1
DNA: TGCAGTGCTAGAGGGGGGTCGGGAGTCTATGGCTACACCTTC
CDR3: CSARGGSGVYGYTF

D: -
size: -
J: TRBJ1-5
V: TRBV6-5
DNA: TGTGCCAGCAGTTACTCTAGGCAGATCAATCAGCCCCAGCATTTT
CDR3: CASSYSRQINQPQHF

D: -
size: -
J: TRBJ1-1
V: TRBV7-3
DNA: TGTGCCAGCAGCTTAACGCGGGCCCCCGCGAACACTGAAGCTTTCTTT
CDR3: CASSLTRAPANTEAFF

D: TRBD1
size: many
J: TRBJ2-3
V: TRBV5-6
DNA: TGTGCCAGCAGCTTGTTGGGTGAGACAGGGGAGAGAGATACGCAGTATTTT
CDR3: CASSLLGETGERDTQYF

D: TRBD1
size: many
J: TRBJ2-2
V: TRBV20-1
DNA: TGCAGTGCTAGAGATTACACAGGGGGCGGGGAGCTGTTTTTT
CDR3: CSARDYTGGGELFF

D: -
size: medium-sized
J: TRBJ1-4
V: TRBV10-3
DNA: TGTGCCATAGGGGGTCGAGATGAAAAACTGTTTTTT
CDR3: CAIGGRDEKLFF

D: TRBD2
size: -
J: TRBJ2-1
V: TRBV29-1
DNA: TGCAGCGCGACCTCCGGGACTAACTCCTACAATGAGCAGTTCTTC
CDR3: CSATSGTNSYNEQFF

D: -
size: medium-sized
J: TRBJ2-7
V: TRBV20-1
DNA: TGCAGTGCTAGTGGCGGAAACACCTACGAGCAGTACTTC
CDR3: CSASGGNTYEQYF

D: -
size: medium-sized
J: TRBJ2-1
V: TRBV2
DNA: TGTGCCAGCAGTTGGGAACTAGGTTGGTACAATGAGCAGTTCTTC
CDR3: CASSWELGWYNEQFF

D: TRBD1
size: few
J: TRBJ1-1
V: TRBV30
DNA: TGTGCCTCTCCTCTCCAATCAGGGGGGACTGAAGCTTTCTTT
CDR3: CASPLQSGGTEAFF

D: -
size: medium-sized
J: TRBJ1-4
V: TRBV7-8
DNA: TGTGCCAGCAGCTTAGTTTCGCGGGAAAAACTGTTTTTT
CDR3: CASSLVSREKLFF

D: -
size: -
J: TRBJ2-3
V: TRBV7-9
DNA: TGTGCCAGTAGCTTAATGACGCCAGATTCGCAGTATTTT
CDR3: CASSLMTPDSQYF

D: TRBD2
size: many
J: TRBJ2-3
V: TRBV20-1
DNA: TGCAGTGCTAGACGACTAGCTCATAACACAGATACGCAGTATTTT
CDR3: CSARRLAHNTDTQYF

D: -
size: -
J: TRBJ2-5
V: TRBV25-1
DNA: TGTGCCAGCAGTGCTAGTTGGCCGGGGACCAAAGAGACCCAGTACTTC
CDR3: CASSASWPGTKETQYF

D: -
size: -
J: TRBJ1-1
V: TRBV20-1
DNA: TGCAGTGCCCCGAGAGACGGCAGGGTTGGGTACACTGAAGCTTTCTTT
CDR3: CSAPRDGRVGYTEAFF

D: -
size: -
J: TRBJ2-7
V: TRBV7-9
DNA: TGTGCCAGCAGCTTAGAGGGCAGGGACCACGAGCAGTACTTC
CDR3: CASSLEGRDHEQYF

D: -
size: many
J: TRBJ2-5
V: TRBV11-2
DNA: TGTGCCAGCAGCTTGGCAGGTATAGAGACCCAGTACTTC
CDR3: CASSLAGIETQYF

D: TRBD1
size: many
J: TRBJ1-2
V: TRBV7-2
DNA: TGTGCCAGCAGCTTAGTTTCAGGGGGCGCCGATGGCTACACCTTC
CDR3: CASSLVSGGADGYTF

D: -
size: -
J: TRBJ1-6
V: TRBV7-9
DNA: TGTGTCAGCAGCTCGACAGTGCGGGGCAATTCACCCCTCCACTTT
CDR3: CVSSSTVRGNSPLHF

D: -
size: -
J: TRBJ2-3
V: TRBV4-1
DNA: TGCGCCAGCAGCCAAGATACGCAGTATTTT
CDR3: CASSQDTQYF

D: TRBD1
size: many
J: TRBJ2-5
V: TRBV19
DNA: TGTGCCAGTAGTAAGACAGGGCAAGAGACCCAGTACTTC
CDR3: CASSKTGQETQYF

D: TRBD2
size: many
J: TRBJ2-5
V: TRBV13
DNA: TGTGCCAGCAGGCTAGCGGGAGGGGGTGAGACCCAGTACTTC
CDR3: CASRLAGGGETQYF

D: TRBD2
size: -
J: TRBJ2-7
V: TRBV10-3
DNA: TGTGCCATCAGTGGGGAGGGTAGGGGTAGCGAGCAGTACTTC
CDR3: CAISGEGRGSEQYF

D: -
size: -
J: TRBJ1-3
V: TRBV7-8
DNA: TGTGCCAGCAGCTTAGCGGGACAATCCCTTAGCTCTGGAAACACCATATGTTTT
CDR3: CASSLAGQSLSSGNTICF

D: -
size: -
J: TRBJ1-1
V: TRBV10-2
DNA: TGCGCCAGCCGGGGGGGGGGCACTGAAGCTTTCTTT
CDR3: CASRGGGTEAFF

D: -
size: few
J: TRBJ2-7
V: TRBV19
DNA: TGTGCCAGTAGTCTCGGACGCCACTCCTACGAGCAGTACTTC
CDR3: CASSLGRHSYEQYF

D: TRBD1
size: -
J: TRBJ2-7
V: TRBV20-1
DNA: TGCAGTGCTAGCCCCGGACAGGGGCTCTACGAGCAGTACTTC
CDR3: CSASPGQGLYEQYF

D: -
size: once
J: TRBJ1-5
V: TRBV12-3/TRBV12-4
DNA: TGTGCCAGCAGCCGCGGACTAGCGGGAAACACCGGGCCCCAGCATTTT
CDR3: CASSRGLAGNTGPQHF

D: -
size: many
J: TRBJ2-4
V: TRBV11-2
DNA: TGTGCCAGCAGCTTAGTGAGGGGAGGCGGCAACATTCAGTACTTC
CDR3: CASSLVRGGGNIQYF

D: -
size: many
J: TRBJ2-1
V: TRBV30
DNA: TGTGCCTGGGGATTTTCCCTAAGCTACAATGAGCAGTTCTTC
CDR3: CAWGFSLSYNEQFF

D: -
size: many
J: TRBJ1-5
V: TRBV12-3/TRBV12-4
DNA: TGTGCCAGCAGCCGGGATAGCAATCAGCCCCAGCATTTT
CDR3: CASSRDSNQPQHF

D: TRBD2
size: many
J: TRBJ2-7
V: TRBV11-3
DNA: TGTGCCAGCAGCCGGGGGGGGGCCTACGAGCAGTACTTC
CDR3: CASSRGGAYEQYF